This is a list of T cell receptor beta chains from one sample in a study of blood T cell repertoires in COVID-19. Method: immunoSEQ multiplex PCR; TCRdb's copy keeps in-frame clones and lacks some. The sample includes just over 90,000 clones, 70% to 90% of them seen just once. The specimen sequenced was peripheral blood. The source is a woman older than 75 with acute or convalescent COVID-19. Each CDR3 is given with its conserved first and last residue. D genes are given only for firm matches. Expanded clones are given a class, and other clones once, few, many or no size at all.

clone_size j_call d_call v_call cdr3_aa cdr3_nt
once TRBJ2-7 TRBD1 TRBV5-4 CASSLGGTGNEQYF TGTGCCAGCAGCTTGGGTGGGACAGGGAACGAGCAGTACTTC
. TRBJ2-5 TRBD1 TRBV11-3 CASSPGQGLETQYF TGTGCCAGCAGCCCGGGACAGGGACTGGAGACCCAGTACTTC
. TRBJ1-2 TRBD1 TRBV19 CASSGQGGNYGYTF TGTGCCAGTAGTGGACAGGGAGGGAACTATGGCTACACCTTC
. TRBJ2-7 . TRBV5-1 CASSKTGNPSYEQYF TGCGCCAGCAGCAAAACAGGGAACCCGTCCTACGAGCAGTACTTC
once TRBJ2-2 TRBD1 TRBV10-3 CAIRPGQGNTGELFF TGTGCCATCAGACCGGGACAGGGGAACACCGGGGAGCTGTTTTTT
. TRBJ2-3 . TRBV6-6 CASLSGGPRTDTQYF TGTGCCAGCCTCTCGGGCGGGCCTCGCACAGATACGCAGTATTTT
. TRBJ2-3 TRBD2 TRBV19 CASSVIAGGRGDTQYF TGTGCCAGTAGTGTCATAGCGGGGGGGCGTGGAGATACGCAGTATTTT
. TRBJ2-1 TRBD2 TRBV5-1 CASSLDAGGIYNEQFF TGCGCCAGCAGCTTGGACGCCGGGGGGATCTACAATGAGCAGTTCTTC
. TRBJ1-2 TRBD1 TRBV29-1 CSVEDLGTGVGYTF TGCAGCGTTGAAGATCTTGGGACAGGGGTTGGCTACACCTTC
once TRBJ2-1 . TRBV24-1 CAGSPGEPYNEQFF TGTGCCGGATCGCCCGGAGAGCCCTACAATGAGCAGTTCTTC
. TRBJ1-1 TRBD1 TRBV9 CASSQGQAYMNTEAFF TGTGCCAGCAGCCAAGGACAGGCCTACATGAACACTGAAGCTTTCTTT
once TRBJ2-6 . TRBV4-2 CASSQDTAGANVLTF TGTGCCAGCAGCCAAGATACAGCTGGGGCCAACGTCCTGACTTTC
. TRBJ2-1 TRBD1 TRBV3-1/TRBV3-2 CASSRARGPYNEQFF TGTGCCAGCAGCCGGGCAAGGGGGCCCTACAATGAGCAGTTCTTC
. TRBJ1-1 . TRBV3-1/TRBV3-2 CASSQRPTEAFF TGTGCCAGCAGCCAGCGCCCAACTGAAGCTTTCTTT
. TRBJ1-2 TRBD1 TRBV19 CASTPTGVGYGYTF TGTGCCAGTACTCCGACAGGGGTGGGCTATGGCTACACCTTC
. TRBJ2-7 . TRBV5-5 CASSLRLGDEQYF TGTGCCAGCAGCTTGAGGTTAGGGGACGAGCAGTACTTC
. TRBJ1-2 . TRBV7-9 CASSRDGGGYTF TGTGCCAGCAGCAGAGACGGGGGTGGCTACACCTTC
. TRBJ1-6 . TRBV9 CASSLGGAGSPLHF TGTGCCAGCAGCCTCGGGGGGGCGGGATCACCCCTCCACTTT
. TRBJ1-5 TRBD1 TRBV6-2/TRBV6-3 CASSVPGQSNQPQHF TGTGCCAGCAGCGTACCGGGACAGTCAAATCAGCCCCAGCATTTT
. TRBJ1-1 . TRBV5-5 CASNLGAEAFF TGTGCCAGCAACTTGGGCGCTGAAGCTTTCTTT
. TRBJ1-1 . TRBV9 CASSVAHTGNTEAFF TGTGCCAGCAGCGTAGCCCATACAGGGAACACTGAAGCTTTCTTT
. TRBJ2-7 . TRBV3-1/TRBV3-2 CASSQGGRVSGPYEQYF TGTGCCAGCAGCCAGGGGGGTAGGGTTAGCGGTCCCTACGAGCAGTACTTC
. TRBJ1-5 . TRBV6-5 CASTPRWQTNQPQHF TGTGCCAGCACCCCTAGGTGGCAAACCAATCAGCCCCAGCATTTT
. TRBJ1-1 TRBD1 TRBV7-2 CASSPMTGFGRTEAFF TGTGCCAGCAGCCCGATGACAGGGTTTGGGCGCACTGAAGCTTTCTTT
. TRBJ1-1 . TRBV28 CASSLWLLGANTEAFF TGTGCCAGCAGTTTATGGTTGTTGGGAGCGAACACTGAAGCTTTCTTT
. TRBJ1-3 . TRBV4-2 CASSQTQGMEFGNTIYF TGTGCCAGCAGCCAGACCCAGGGCATGGAGTTTGGAAACACCATATATTTT
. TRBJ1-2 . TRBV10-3 CAISESLFYGYTF TGTGCCATCAGTGAGTCCCTTTTTTATGGCTACACCTTC
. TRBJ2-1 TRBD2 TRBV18 CASSPLAGGEQFF TGTGCCAGCTCACCACTGGCGGGGGGAGAGCAGTTCTTC
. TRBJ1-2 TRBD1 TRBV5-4 CASSSTGANYGYTF TGTGCCAGCAGCTCGACAGGGGCGAACTATGGCTACACCTTC
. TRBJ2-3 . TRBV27 CASSLWSPAGMTDTQYF TGTGCCAGCAGTTTGTGGTCCCCCGCAGGGATGACAGATACGCAGTATTTT
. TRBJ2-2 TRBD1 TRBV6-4 CANQDRVGTGELFF TGTGCCAACCAGGACAGGGTGGGCACCGGGGAGCTGTTTTTT
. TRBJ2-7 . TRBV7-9 CASSHWRTGSYEQYF TGTGCCAGCAGCCATTGGAGGACGGGGTCCTACGAGCAGTACTTC
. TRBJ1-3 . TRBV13 CASSQLGAGSGNTIYF TGTGCCAGCAGTCAGCTGGGGGCAGGGTCTGGAAACACCATATATTTT
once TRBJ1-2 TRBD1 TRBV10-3 CAISEPDRGRGYGYTF TGTGCCATCAGCGAGCCAGACAGGGGGCGCGGCTATGGCTACACCTTC
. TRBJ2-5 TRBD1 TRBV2 CASSAGTGTSVYF TGTGCCAGCAGTGCCGGGACAGGGACATCTGTGTACTTC
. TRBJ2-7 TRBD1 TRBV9 CASSVGWDRSSYEQYF TGTGCCAGCAGCGTAGGTTGGGACAGGAGCTCCTACGAGCAGTACTTC
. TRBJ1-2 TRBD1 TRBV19 CASNDRAYGYTF TGTGCCAGTAACGACAGGGCCTATGGCTACACCTTC
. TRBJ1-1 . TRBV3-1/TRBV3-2 CASSQEGQRNTEAFF TGTGCCAGCAGCCAAGAGGGTCAGCGGAACACTGAAGCTTTCTTT
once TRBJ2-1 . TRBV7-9 CASSLGPQSRAPEQFF TGTGCCAGCAGCTTAGGCCCGCAGTCTCGAGCGCCCGAGCAGTTCTTC
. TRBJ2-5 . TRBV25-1 CASRRVGALETQYF TGTGCCAGCAGGAGGGTGGGGGCACTGGAGACCCAGTACTTC
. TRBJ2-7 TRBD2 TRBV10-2 CASSAASGGYEQYF TGCGCCAGCAGTGCGGCTAGCGGGGGTTACGAGCAGTACTTC
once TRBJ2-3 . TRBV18 CASSPLTVTDTQYF TGTGCCAGCTCACCCTTGACAGTTACAGATACGCAGTATTTT
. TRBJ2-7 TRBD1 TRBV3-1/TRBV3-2 CASSRDRGNEQYF TGTGCCAGCAGCCGTGACAGGGGCAACGAGCAGTACTTC
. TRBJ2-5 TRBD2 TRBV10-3 CAISEGTSGVQETQYF TGTGCCATCAGTGAGGGGACTAGCGGGGTCCAAGAGACCCAGTACTTC
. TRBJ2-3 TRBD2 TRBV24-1 CATSDWGGFRTDTQYF TGTGCCACCAGTGATTGGGGAGGGTTCAGGACAGATACGCAGTATTTT
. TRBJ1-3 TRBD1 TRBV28 CASSSPNRGGNTIYF TGTGCCAGCAGCTCGCCGAACAGGGGTGGAAACACCATATATTTT
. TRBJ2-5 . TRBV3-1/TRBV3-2 CASNQLGETQYF TGTGCCAGCAATCAGCTCGGGGAGACCCAGTACTTC
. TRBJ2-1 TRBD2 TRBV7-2 CASSTGLGFYNEQFF TGTGCCAGCAGCACCGGACTAGGTTTCTACAATGAGCAGTTCTTC
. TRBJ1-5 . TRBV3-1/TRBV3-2 CASSQGGDQPQHF TGTGCCAGCAGCCAAGGGGGGGATCAGCCCCAGCATTTT
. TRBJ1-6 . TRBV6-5 CASSLGGWESPLHF TGTGCCAGCAGTTTAGGAGGGTGGGAGTCACCCCTCCACTTT
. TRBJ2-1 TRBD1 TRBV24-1 CATSDPPGQGEDEQFF TGTGCCACCAGTGATCCGCCGGGACAGGGGGAGGATGAGCAGTTCTTC
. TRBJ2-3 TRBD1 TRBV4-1 CASSYRQGSTDTQYF TGCGCCAGCAGCTATAGACAGGGAAGCACAGATACGCAGTATTTT
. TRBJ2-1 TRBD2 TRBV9 CASSVVPSSGGETSYNEQFF TGTGCCAGCAGCGTAGTCCCAAGTAGCGGGGGGGAAACCTCCTACAATGAGCAGTTCTTC
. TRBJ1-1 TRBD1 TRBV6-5 CASSSPGQGGRAEAFF TGTGCCAGCAGTTCGCCGGGACAGGGAGGTCGGGCTGAAGCTTTCTTT
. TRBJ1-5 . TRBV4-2 CASSQDSRGNQPQHF TGTGCCAGCAGCCAAGATTCCCGGGGCAATCAGCCCCAGCATTTT
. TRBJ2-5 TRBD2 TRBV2 CASSDLAGVEETQYF TGTGCCAGCAGTGATCTAGCGGGGGTTGAGGAGACCCAGTACTTC
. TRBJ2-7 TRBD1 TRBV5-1 CASSLEGQVRGEQYF TGCGCCAGCAGCTTGGAGGGACAGGTAAGAGGCGAGCAGTACTTC
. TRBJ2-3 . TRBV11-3 CASSLVQGIRSTDTQYF TGTGCCAGCAGCTTGGTCCAGGGTATTCGGAGCACAGATACGCAGTATTTT
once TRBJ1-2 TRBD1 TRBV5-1 CASSLTPGQSYGYTF TGCGCCAGCAGCTTGACCCCGGGACAGTCCTATGGCTACACCTTC